The 22 T cell receptor beta chains in this list originate from one sample, sequenced in a study of technical replicates of blood from several donors. Using immunoSEQ multiplex PCR, the repertoire was profiled, and TCRdb retains in-frame clones only, with some absent. The data contain approximately 65,000 clones, around 87% of them singletons. Sequenced sample: PBMCs. The receptors shown here come from a human donor in good health. Some clones in this sample may be carry-over from other donors' samples.

CDR3: CASRGGRDTGELFF. For the CDR3, the DNA is TGTGCCAGCCGGGGGGGCCGTGACACCGGGGAGCTGTTTTTT. This chain uses TRBV7-3 with TRBJ2-2; 8 nucleotides match TRBD2. The V and J ends lost 8 bases and 3 bases, in that order; junction bases with no gene match: 5. Germline V CDR1 and CDR2: SGHTA, FQGTGA. This CDR3 has 14 amino acids.

This chain connects TRBV29-1 to TRBJ2-7; a possible D gene is TRBD1 (6 bases). Trimming stripped 7 bases from V and 2 bases from J, with 12 bases between. This CDR3 has 12 amino acids. CDR1 is SQVTM, CDR2 ANQGSEA, per germline. CDR3: CSARTDAYEQYF. For the CDR3, the DNA is TGCAGCGCTCGGACAGACGCCTACGAGCAGTACTTC.

CDR3 sequence: CASSDGALDEQYF. The CDR3 DNA sequence: TGTGCCAGCAGTGATGGGGCACTGGACGAGCAGTACTTC. V is TRBV25-1 and J is TRBJ2-7, with D possibly TRBD1 on 5 matching bases. Trimming left V 3 bases short and J 5 bases short, with 11 bases between. Germline values: CDR1 MGHDK, CDR2 SYGVNS. The CDR3 runs to 13 residues.

This clone was found once. V and J are TRBV7-9 and TRBJ1-3; possible D gene TRBD1, 5 bases. Deletions cut 2 bases from V and 7 bases from J, with 18 bases between. Germline V gene lookup returns CDR1 SEHNR and CDR2 FQNEAQ (reference sequence). The CDR3 runs 16 residues. The CDR3 DNA reads TGTGCCAGCAGCTTATTACAGGCCTTGGAAAGGAACACCATATATTTT. It codes for CASSLLQALERNTIYF.

The rearrangement joins TRBV4-2 to TRBJ2-7; no clear D gene. Germline-derived CDR1 and CDR2 are LGHNA and YNFKEQ. Trimming stripped 0 bases from V and 2 bases from J, with 8 bases between. This CDR3 contains 14 residues. The CDR3 loop is CASSQDRQTYEQYF. DNA for the CDR3: TGTGCCAGCAGCCAAGATCGCCAGACCTACGAGCAGTACTTC.

The rearrangement uses TRBV6-6 and TRBJ2-3, with TRBD2 matching 12 bases. The CDR3 consists of 15 residues. Germline V CDR1 and CDR2: MNHNY, SVGAGI (reference sequence). J gave up 3 bases and V 6 bases, and 4 bases lay outside the gene matches. CDR3 bases: TGTGCCAGCAGGACCGGACTAGCGGGAACAGATACGCAGTATTTT. Its protein is CASRTGLAGTDTQYF.

V gene TRBV4-3 combines with J gene TRBJ1-1, with D possibly matching TRBD1 (6 bases). CDR3 size: 14 residues. The germline V gene has CDR1 LGHNA and CDR2 YSLEER. Trimming cost V 0 bases and J 6 bases, with 11 bases left between them. CDR3 region: CASSQEKGGAEAFF. DNA for the CDR3: TGCGCCAGCAGCCAAGAGAAGGGGGGGGCTGAAGCTTTCTTT.

The V call is TRBV18, the J call TRBJ1-1; 10 bases fit TRBD1. The CDR3 contains 17 residues. Trimming at V came to 3 bases and at J to 1 base, leaving 8 bases not matched to a gene. Germline-derived CDR1 and CDR2 are KGHSH and LQKENI. The CDR3 DNA reads TGTGCCAGCTCACCGCCCGGGACAGGGGCCAAGAACACTGAAGCTTTCTTT. This sequence encodes CASSPPGTGAKNTEAFF.

The chain has TRBV19 and TRBJ1-5, with D perhaps matching TRBD1 (6 bases). Deletions cut 6 bases from V and 4 bases from J, with 25 bases between. CDR1 is LNHDA, CDR2 SQIVND, per germline (reference sequence). The CDR3 is 18 residues long. CDR3 nucleotide sequence: TGTGCCAGTAGCCGATATAAAGGGGCCGACAGGACTAATCAGCCCCAGCATTTT. Its protein is CASSRYKGADRTNQPQHF. The whole variable domain, remainder taken from reference TRBV19 and TRBJ1-5, is DGGITQSPKYLFRKEGQNVTLSCEQNLNHDAMYWYRQDPGQGLRLIYYSQIVNDFQKGDIAEGYSVSREKKESFPLTVTSAQKNPTAFYLCASSRYKGADRTNQPQHFGDGTRLSIL.

This clone is a singleton in its sample. V is TRBV2 and J is TRBJ1-2; 7 bases fit TRBD1. The CDR3 has 13 amino acids. With V trimmed by 4 bases and J by 4 bases, 3 bases remained unmatched. Germline CDR1 is SNHLY and CDR2 is FYNNEI. CDR3 sequence (DNA): TGTGCCAGCAGTGCAGGGGGGATCTATGGCTACACCTTC. This translates into CASSAGGIYGYTF.

The chain is built from TRBV7-2 and TRBJ1-6; D gene uncertain. This CDR3 has 15 residues. Germline V gives CDR1 SGHTA, CDR2 FQGNSA. The germline V and J ends were trimmed by 6 bases and 4 bases, with 13 bases remaining between them. The CDR3 loop is CASSPEGAYNSPLHF. The CDR3 bases are TGTGCCAGCAGTCCCGAGGGCGCTTATAATTCACCCCTCCACTTT.

V gene TRBV10-3 combines with J gene TRBJ2-7; TRBD1 matches at 9 bases. Looked up from germline, CDR1 is ENHRY and CDR2 is SYGVKD. After removal of 6 bases from V and 5 bases from J, the junction contained 8 bases not matched to a gene. The CDR3 is made up of 14 amino acids. This CDR3 is CAIRTGTGSHEQYF. CDR3 in DNA: TGTGCCATCAGAACCGGGACAGGGAGCCACGAGCAGTACTTC.

This clone was counted a few times. The V call is TRBV30, the J call TRBJ1-1; D is uncertain. Germline CDR1 GTSNPN, CDR2 SVGIG (reference sequence). V dropped 4 bases and J dropped 5 bases, with 17 bases sitting between them. The CDR3 sequence is 14 residues long. The CDR3 loop is CAWITWARRTEAFF. In nucleotides, the CDR3 is TGTGCCTGGATAACATGGGCAAGGAGGACTGAAGCTTTCTTT.

The gene calls are TRBV30 and TRBJ2-1, with TRBD2 identical over 11 bases. The CDR3 sequence is 14 residues long. Looked up from germline, CDR1 is GTSNPN and CDR2 is SVGIG (reference sequence). V lost 5 bases to trimming and J lost 8 bases; unmatched junction nucleotides: 8. The CDR3: CAWGLAGGRDEQFF. The CDR3 DNA is TGTGCCTGGGGTTTAGCGGGGGGGAGGGATGAGCAGTTCTTC.

The genes are TRBV6-5 and TRBJ1-2; TRBD1 matches at 7 bases. The CDR3 spans 14 residues. CDR1 is MNHEY, CDR2 SVGAGI, per germline. The J segment lost 6 bases and the V segment lost 2 bases, leaving 6 bases of the junction unmatched. The CDR3 here is CASSYTHRGHGYTF. The CDR3 coding sequence is TGTGCCAGCAGTTACACACACAGGGGCCATGGCTACACCTTC.

The rearrangement uses TRBV4-3 and TRBJ2-1; 13 bases agree with TRBD2. This CDR3 is built from 17 residues. V trimming: 0 bases; J trimming: 3 bases; junction bases outside the gene matches: 2. Germline CDR1 LGHNA, CDR2 YSLEER. The CDR3 is CASSQDRLAGGYNEQFF. DNA for the CDR3: TGCGCCAGCAGCCAAGATCGACTAGCGGGGGGCTACAATGAGCAGTTCTTC.

This rearrangement joins TRBV19 to TRBJ2-7; 8 bases are shared with TRBD2. The germline V gene has CDR1 LNHDA and CDR2 SQIVND (reference sequence). The CDR3 is 15 amino acids. Trimming at V came to 5 bases and at J to 4 bases, leaving 10 bases not matched to a gene. CDR3: CASSELPGLVYEQYF. The CDR3 DNA reads TGTGCCAGTAGTGAGTTACCGGGACTAGTTTACGAGCAGTACTTC.

The rearrangement links TRBV11-2 to TRBJ2-1; 9 bases line up with TRBD2. The V gene end was trimmed by 7 bases and the J gene end by 4 bases; junction bases not matched to a gene: 5. The CDR3 runs 14 residues. CDR1 SGHAT and CDR2 FQNNGV come from the germline V gene. CDR3 region: CASTLAGLYNEQFF. The CDR3 region has the DNA TGTGCCAGCACTCTAGCGGGGTTATACAATGAGCAGTTCTTC.

The rearrangement joins TRBV7-9 to TRBJ2-5; 7 bases line up with TRBD2. V lost 1 base and J lost 4; bases outside the gene matches: 3. This CDR3 comprises 14 residues. CDR1 and CDR2 (germline): SEHNR, FQNEAQ (reference sequence). The CDR3 loop reads CASSLVGGGETQYF. The CDR3 DNA reads TGTGCCAGCAGCTTAGTTGGCGGGGGAGAGACCCAGTACTTC.

This CDR3 is CASSRGLVGGELFF. CDR3 nucleotide sequence: TGTGCCAGCAGTCGGGGACTGGTTGGCGGGGAGCTGTTTTTT. This chain connects TRBV6-5 to TRBJ2-2; weak D call: TRBD2 (6 bases). The germline V gene encodes CDR1 MNHEY and CDR2 SVGAGI. V was trimmed by 5 bases and J by 7 bases, leaving 14 bases between them. The CDR3 is made up of 14 amino acids.

The V and J genes are TRBV5-6 and TRBJ2-3; tentative D call: TRBD2 (6 bases). Trimming cost V 2 bases and J 6 bases, with 10 bases left between them. Germline assignment: CDR1 SGHDT and CDR2 YYEEEE. The CDR3 sequence is 13 residues long. The CDR3 DNA follows: TGTGCCAGCAGCTTAGGAGGGTCGGATACGCAGTATTTT. It translates to CASSLGGSDTQYF.

Only one count was recorded for this clone. The rearrangement joins TRBV7-9 to TRBJ2-3, with 8 bases lining up with TRBD2. Unmatched junction bases numbered 6, after V lost 3 bases and J lost 1 base. The CDR3 length is 16 residues. CDR1 SEHNR and CDR2 FQNEAQ come from the germline V gene (reference sequence). CDR3 loop: CASSLLAGGGTDTQYF. CDR3 in DNA: TGTGCCAGCAGCTTGCTGGCGGGGGGAGGCACAGATACGCAGTATTTT.